The 25 T cell receptor beta chains below were found in one sample sequenced in a study of blood T cells in healthy people across ages. Primed by a sample-barcoded 5' primer and a J-beta primer mix, a second PCR proceeded for 7 to 11 cycles. In TCRdb, the 5' RACE reads were re-called with MiXCR into one record per CDR3 protein. The profile shows about 1,800,000 distinct CDR3 sequences, about 28% of them singletons. The material sequenced was blood. Receptors were obtained from a woman in her 30s in good health.

This clonotype was counted ten times or more. The rearrangement joins TRBV28 to TRBJ2-7; D is undetermined. This CDR3 is built from 17 residues. V lost 3 bases to trimming and J lost 5 bases, with 23 bases between them. The germline CDR1 and CDR2 sequences are MDHEN and SYDVKM. CDR3 loop: CASSFSSSPPLSDEQYF. DNA for the CDR3: TGTGCCAGCAGTTTTTCCTCATCCCCCCCCCTATCCGACGAGCAGTACTTC.

The chain employs TRBV6-6 and TRBJ2-1; 8 bases align to TRBD2. The CDR3 consists of 14 residues. From germline, CDR1 is MNHNY and CDR2 SVGAGI (reference sequence). V lost 3 bases, J lost 8 bases, and 6 bases stayed unmatched. CDR3: CASSYSGTRDEQFF. The CDR3 DNA sequence: TGTGCCAGCAGTTATTCCGGGACTAGGGATGAGCAGTTCTTC.

Details on this clonotype: This sequence may be a read error, since a much larger clone differs from it by one base. CDR3 nucleotide sequence: TGTGCTAGTGGTTTGGACAGCCCAAGAGAGACCCAGTTCTTC. Translating it yields CASGLDSPRETQFF. This rearrangement joins TRBV12-5 to TRBJ2-1, with D unresolved. The CDR3 runs to 14 residues. V lost 1 base and J 13 bases, leaving 17 bases between the germline ends. Germline V CDR1 and CDR2: LGHNT, FRNRAP.

For this clonotype: One end of the junction does not line up with germline, which may come from a read error. The chain carries TRBV7-2 and TRBJ2-7; D may be TRBD2 (6 bases). Germline V gene lookup returns CDR1 SGHTA and CDR2 FQGNSA. This CDR3 is 14 amino acids long. CDR3 coding DNA: TGTGCCGGCAGCCCAGCGGCGGGGAGTTACGAGCAGTACTTC. Translating it yields CAGSPAAGSYEQYF.

The genes are TRBV2 and TRBJ2-1; TRBD2 agrees at 9 bases. The CDR3 is 15 amino acids. Trimming took 3 bases from V and 9 from J; bases not matched to a gene: 9. Germline V gene lookup returns CDR1 SNHLY and CDR2 FYNNEI. CDR3 nucleotides: TGTGCCAGCAGTGATGCGGGGGGGGCCCTTAGTGAGCAGTTCTTC. It yields the protein CASSDAGGALSEQFF.

The J gene is TRBJ2-4, the V gene TRBV20-1; perhaps TRBD2 as D (6 bases). The DNA end is more similar to TRBJ2-7, so the J call may be wrong. Per the germline V gene, CDR1 is DFQATT and CDR2 is SNEGSKA (reference sequence). This CDR3 contains 15 residues. CDR3 nucleotide sequence: TGCAGTGCTAGAACCCAAACGACTAGTTTTACCGAGCAGTACTTC. Its protein product is CSARTQTTSFTEQYF.

The rearrangement joins TRBV6-5 to TRBJ1-1; TRBD1 might be the D (5 bases). Trimming removed 0 bases at V and 5 bases at J, with 10 bases between. The CDR3 loop spans 14 amino acids. Looked up from germline, CDR1 is MNHEY and CDR2 is SVGAGI. CDR3 coding DNA: TGTGCCAGCAGTTACTCGCCAGGGAGGACTGAAGCTTTCTTT. Translation gives CASSYSPGRTEAFF.

The chain joins TRBV29-1 to TRBJ1-3; no reliable D call. The germline V gene encodes CDR1 SQVTM and CDR2 ANQGSEA. The CDR3 length is 9 residues. V was trimmed by 0 bases and J by 9 bases, leaving 0 bases between them. Here the CDR3 DNA reads TGCAGCGTTGAAGACACCATATATTTT. As protein: CSVEDTIYF.

The chain combines TRBV5-1 with TRBJ2-7; a weak D match, TRBD2 (5 bases). The CDR3 is 15 amino acids. Germline V gives CDR1 SGHRS, CDR2 YFSETQ. The V and J ends lost 4 bases and 5 bases respectively, with 19 bases between them. CDR3 DNA: TGCGCCAGCAGCGTGGCTCTAAGAGGGAGCCACGAGCAGTACTTC. This encodes CASSVALRGSHEQYF. The entire variable domain, with the rest obtained from reference TRBV5-1 and TRBJ2-7, is as follows: KAGVTQTPRYLIKTRGQQVTLSCSPISGHRSVSWYQQTPGQGLQFLFEYFSETQRNKGNFPGRFSGRQFSNSRSEMNVSTLELGDSALYLCASSVALRGSHEQYFGPGTRLTVT.

This clonotype was observed many times. The V gene is TRBV7-2, the J gene TRBJ1-2; no clear D gene. Looked up from germline, CDR1 is SGHTA and CDR2 is FQGNSA. Trimming removed 5 bases at V and 4 bases at J, with 14 bases between. The CDR3 covers 14 residues. The CDR3 DNA reads TGTGCCAGCAGCCGAGAAGGAGACCTCTATGGCTACACCTTC. Protein: CASSREGDLYGYTF. The whole variable domain, remainder taken from reference TRBV7-2 and TRBJ1-2, is GAGVSQSPSNKVTEKGKDVELRCDPISGHTALYWYRQSLGQGLEFLIYFQGNSAPDKSGLPSDRFSAERTGGSVSTLTIQRTQQEDSAVYLCASSREGDLYGYTFGSGTRLTVV.

This clonotype was seen a few times. V gene TRBV6-1 combines with J gene TRBJ2-5; a possible D gene is TRBD2 (7 bases). The CDR3 sequence is 16 residues long. V gave up 7 bases and J gave up 2 bases, with 20 bases separating them. Per the germline V gene, CDR1 is MNHNS and CDR2 is SASEGT. In nucleotides, the CDR3 is TGTGCCAGCACCCGTTATGGGGGGGCTGGGCAAGAGACCCAGTACTTC. Its translation: CASTRYGGAGQETQYF.

The chain combines TRBV18 with TRBJ2-2, with D unclear. The V gene's germline CDR1 is KGHSH and CDR2 LQKENI. V lost 6 bases to trimming and J lost 5 bases, with 10 bases between them. This CDR3 contains 13 residues. The CDR3 DNA reads TGTGCCAGCTCGGACGCACGGACCGGGGAGCTGTTTTTT. This sequence encodes CASSDARTGELFF.

This clonotype was seen a handful of times. J is TRBJ1-1 and V is TRBV6-5, with D hard to call. With 3 bases removed from V and 3 bases from J, the gap between germline ends came to 11 bases. Per the germline V gene, CDR1 is MNHEY and CDR2 is SVGAGI. The CDR3 spans 14 residues. The DNA for the CDR3 is TGTGCCAGCAGTTATGCCCTTGGGGACACTGAAGCTTTCTTT. Translation: CASSYALGDTEAFF.

The J gene is TRBJ2-5, the V gene TRBV29-1, with 16 bases fitting TRBD2. CDR1 SQVTM and CDR2 ANQGSEA come from the germline V gene. V trimming: 7 bases; J trimming: 4 bases; junction bases outside the gene matches: 15. CDR3 length: 18 amino acids. The CDR3 region is CSGNLPGLAGGARETQYF. The CDR3 DNA reads as TGCAGCGGCAATCTCCCGGGACTAGCGGGGGGGGCGCGAGAGACCCAGTACTTC.

V is TRBV29-1 and J is TRBJ2-1, with 14 bases that match TRBD2. This CDR3 comprises 13 residues. Germline assignment: CDR1 SQVTM and CDR2 ANQGSEA. V lost 7 bases, J lost 9 bases, and 5 bases stayed unmatched. The CDR3 reads CSGGTSGSGEQFF. DNA for the CDR3: TGCAGCGGGGGGACTAGCGGGAGCGGTGAGCAGTTCTTC.

This clonotype was recorded at least ten times. The chain is built from TRBV10-3 and TRBJ2-1; 15 bases line up with TRBD2. There are 15 residues in the CDR3. V shed 6 bases and J 5 bases; nucleotides not matched to a gene: 2. Germline loops: CDR1 ENHRY, CDR2 SYGVKD. In nucleotides, the CDR3 is TGTGCCATCAGGGGACTAGCGGGAGGACACAATGAGCAGTTCTTC. Translated, it gives CAIRGLAGGHNEQFF.

There are a few counts of this clonotype. V is TRBV12-5 and J is TRBJ2-1, with D unresolved. This CDR3 is 13 amino acids long. Deletions cut 2 bases from V and 9 bases from J, with 11 bases between. Germline values: CDR1 LGHNT, CDR2 FRNRAP. In nucleotides, the CDR3 is TGTGCTAGTGGTTTGACTTTGGTGGGTGAGCAGTTCTTC. Amino acids: CASGLTLVGEQFF.

The chain joins TRBV20-1 to TRBJ2-3, with a possible D match to TRBD1 (6 bases). V was pared by 5 bases and J by 5 bases, with 23 bases between. This CDR3 is built from 16 residues. Looked up from germline, CDR1 is DFQATT and CDR2 is SNEGSKA (reference sequence). CDR3 bases: TGCAGTGCTTCCGGGATAGAGCTTTTAGGGGGAGATACGCAGTATTTT. This gives the protein CSASGIELLGGDTQYF.

For this clonotype: A read error is likely, as this CDR3 ends without the conserved phenylalanine or tryptophan. The gene calls are TRBV3-1 and TRBJ2-3; 15 positions match TRBD2. Germline loops: CDR1 LGHDT, CDR2 YNNKEL (reference sequence). J gave up 4 bases and V 4 bases, and 6 bases lay outside the gene matches. This CDR3 comprises 17 residues. Written as DNA, the CDR3 is TGTGCCAGCAGCCCCCGGACTAGCGGGAGGGAAGCAGATACGCAGTATTTG. It encodes CASSPRTSGREADTQYL.

The chain is built from TRBV6-6 and TRBJ2-1; the match to TRBD2 covers 8 bases. Per germline, CDR1 MNHNY and CDR2 SVGAGI (reference sequence). J lost 6 bases, V lost 2 bases, and 12 bases had no gene match. The CDR3 totals 17 residues. CDR3 nucleotide sequence: TGTGCCAGCAGTTACCCAACCCCCGGGACTAGAATCAATGAGCAGTTCTTC. Its translation is CASSYPTPGTRINEQFF.

As to this clonotype: An end of the junction does not agree with germline; a read error may underlie this. The gene calls are TRBV6-1 and TRBJ2-2; TRBD2 agrees at 8 bases. The CDR3 runs to 17 residues. Germline CDR1 reads MNHNS; CDR2 reads SASEGT. The DNA for the CDR3 is TGTGCCAGCAGTCTTCTAGCGGGCTACGCGAACACCGGGGATCTGTTTTTT. This gives the protein CASSLLAGYANTGDLFF.

This clonotype has a handful of counts. This chain links TRBV4-2 with TRBJ2-3, with 11 bases aligning to TRBD2. This CDR3 region has 15 residues. CDR1 is LGHNA and CDR2 is YNFKEQ in the germline V gene. V shed 2 bases and J 6 bases; nucleotides not matched to a gene: 4. CDR3 residues: CASSQLSGRVDTQYF. The DNA of the CDR3 is TGTGCCAGCAGCCAACTTAGCGGGAGGGTGGATACGCAGTATTTT.

In its sample, this clonotype was seen a few times. The J gene is TRBJ2-7, the V gene TRBV6-4; D ambiguous. CDR3 length: 13 amino acids. Trimming left V 11 bases short and J 7 bases short, with 21 bases between. From germline, CDR1 is MRHNA and CDR2 SNTAGT. This chain's CDR3 is CALRGASPIEQYF. The CDR3 DNA sequence: TGTGCCCTAAGAGGAGCCTCCCCTATTGAGCAGTACTTC.

This clonotype was counted only a few times. The chain couples TRBV10-3 to TRBJ1-1; TRBD1 might be the D (6 bases). V shed 3 bases and J shed 0 bases, with 11 bases lying between them. This CDR3 is built from 15 residues. Germline CDR1 and CDR2: ENHRY and SYGVKD. CDR3 sequence (DNA): TGTGCCATCAGTGAAAGGGGGGCCGTGAACACTGAAGCTTTCTTT. This gives the protein CAISERGAVNTEAFF.

The chain has TRBV20-1 and TRBJ2-3, with D possibly being TRBD2 (7 bases). V was cut by 7 bases and J by 3 bases, with 20 bases left in between. CDR3 length equals 15 residues. The V gene's germline CDR1 is DFQATT and CDR2 SNEGSKA (reference sequence). CDR3 DNA sequence: TGCAGTGTCACTCCACGGAGGGGGGGGACAGATACGCAGTATTTT. It specifies CSVTPRRGGTDTQYF.